Listed below are T cell receptor beta chains from one sample, sequenced in a study of shared clonotypes between healthy human individuals. The method was immunoSEQ multiplex PCR; TCRdb's version includes in-frame clones alone and lacks a portion of them. The sample yields a few million clones, over 85% seen once. The sample was naive CD4+ T cells from PBMCs. These receptors were obtained from a man in his late teens or twenties in good health. Some clones in this sample may be carry-over from other donors' samples. CDR3s include the opening cysteine and the closing phenylalanine or tryptophan. Each record gives: D gene, J gene, clone size, V gene, CDR3 DNA, CDR3 protein. The D gene is left open where the match is weak. Some rows mark clone size as missing; the rest say once, few, many or name a class of expanded clone.

D gene: TRBD2; J gene: TRBJ2-3; clone size: .; V gene: TRBV7-3; CDR3 DNA: TGTGCCAGCAGCTTAACCCCGCTAGCGGGAGCGGGTACAGATACGCAGTATTTT; CDR3 protein: CASSLTPLAGAGTDTQYF
D gene: .; J gene: TRBJ1-5; clone size: .; V gene: TRBV19; CDR3 DNA: TGTGCCAGTAGTATTCACAGGGGCAATCAGCCCCAGCATTTT; CDR3 protein: CASSIHRGNQPQHF
D gene: .; J gene: TRBJ2-1; clone size: .; V gene: TRBV4-3; CDR3 DNA: TGCGCCAGCAGCCAGCGGACTTCCAATGAGCAGTTCTTC; CDR3 protein: CASSQRTSNEQFF
D gene: TRBD1; J gene: TRBJ2-7; clone size: .; V gene: TRBV5-4; CDR3 DNA: TGTGCCACCCGTGCAGGGGGCGCACCGACAATCCCCGAGCAGTACTTC; CDR3 protein: CATRAGGAPTIPEQYF
D gene: .; J gene: TRBJ1-3; clone size: .; V gene: TRBV30; CDR3 DNA: TGTGCCTGGAGTAAAAACCCCCCCGGAAACACCATATATTTT; CDR3 protein: CAWSKNPPGNTIYF
D gene: .; J gene: TRBJ1-2; clone size: .; V gene: TRBV7-9; CDR3 DNA: TGTGCCAGCAGCTTAGCCGAGGGCATGAGGGGCTACACCTTC; CDR3 protein: CASSLAEGMRGYTF
D gene: .; J gene: TRBJ1-1; clone size: .; V gene: TRBV9; CDR3 DNA: TGTGCCAGCAGCGCATCAACGGGGGCCCGAACCTACACTGAAGCTTTCTTT; CDR3 protein: CASSASTGARTYTEAFF
D gene: TRBD2; J gene: TRBJ2-3; clone size: once; V gene: TRBV12-5; CDR3 DNA: TGTGCTAGTGGTTTGGATAAAACTAGCGGTCCCCGGTGGGGGCAGTATTTT; CDR3 protein: CASGLDKTSGPRWGQYF
D gene: TRBD2; J gene: TRBJ2-1; clone size: .; V gene: TRBV7-2; CDR3 DNA: TGTGCCAGCAGCTTAGAGAAGACTAGCGGGAGAGGCAATGAGCAGTTCTTC; CDR3 protein: CASSLEKTSGRGNEQFF
D gene: .; J gene: TRBJ2-7; clone size: .; V gene: TRBV6-1; CDR3 DNA: TGTGCCAGCAGCGTAACCTACGAGCAGTACTTC; CDR3 protein: CASSVTYEQYF
D gene: .; J gene: TRBJ1-3; clone size: .; V gene: TRBV18; CDR3 DNA: TGTGCCAGCTCACAGGACAGCCACTCTGGAAACACCATATATTTT; CDR3 protein: CASSQDSHSGNTIYF
D gene: .; J gene: TRBJ2-7; clone size: .; V gene: TRBV21-1; CDR3 DNA: TGTGCCAGCAGCAGTCCTCATCTTACGCCCTACGAGCAGTACTTC; CDR3 protein: CASSSPHLTPYEQYF
D gene: .; J gene: TRBJ1-4; clone size: .; V gene: TRBV4-2; CDR3 DNA: TGTGCCAGCAGCTTAGTAGGAAAACTGTTTTTT; CDR3 protein: CASSLVGKLFF
D gene: .; J gene: TRBJ2-1; clone size: once; V gene: TRBV7-3; CDR3 DNA: TGTGCCAGCAGCTTTCGGGATGCCAATGAGCAGTTCTTC; CDR3 protein: CASSFRDANEQFF
D gene: .; J gene: TRBJ1-2; clone size: .; V gene: TRBV6-1; CDR3 DNA: TGTGCCAGCAGTGAGGGAGGGTTCCTCTATGGCTACACCTTC; CDR3 protein: CASSEGGFLYGYTF
D gene: .; J gene: TRBJ1-2; clone size: .; V gene: TRBV5-1; CDR3 DNA: TGCGCCAGCAGCTTGGGAGGGCCTTCTAACTATGGCTACACCTTC; CDR3 protein: CASSLGGPSNYGYTF
D gene: .; J gene: TRBJ1-2; clone size: few; V gene: TRBV7-9; CDR3 DNA: TGTGCCAGCAGCTTAGAAGGGGGTGACTATGGCTACACCTTC; CDR3 protein: CASSLEGGDYGYTF
D gene: .; J gene: TRBJ2-2; clone size: .; V gene: TRBV27; CDR3 DNA: TGTGCCAGCAGTTCCCCTTTGGCGCGGGAGCTGTTTTTT; CDR3 protein: CASSSPLARELFF
D gene: .; J gene: TRBJ2-4; clone size: once; V gene: TRBV7-2; CDR3 DNA: TGTGCCAGCAGCCCCGGTCCGTGGTCGGGCCGGGTTGGCAAAAACATTCAGTACTTC; CDR3 protein: CASSPGPWSGRVGKNIQYF
D gene: TRBD2; J gene: TRBJ2-3; clone size: .; V gene: TRBV9; CDR3 DNA: TGTGCCAGCAGCCAGCGCCGGACTAGCGGGAGTGGAACAGATACGCAGTATTTT; CDR3 protein: CASSQRRTSGSGTDTQYF
D gene: TRBD1; J gene: TRBJ2-2; clone size: .; V gene: TRBV28; CDR3 DNA: TGTGCCAGCAGCTGGGACAGGGCCGGGGAGCTGTTTTTT; CDR3 protein: CASSWDRAGELFF
D gene: .; J gene: TRBJ2-5; clone size: .; V gene: TRBV5-1; CDR3 DNA: TGCGCCAGCAACAGCGGGCCCCAAGAGACCCAGTACTTC; CDR3 protein: CASNSGPQETQYF
D gene: TRBD1; J gene: TRBJ2-5; clone size: .; V gene: TRBV7-9; CDR3 DNA: TGTGCCAGCAGCCTGGACAGGGATGGGCAAGAGACCCAGTACTTC; CDR3 protein: CASSLDRDGQETQYF
D gene: TRBD2; J gene: TRBJ2-1; clone size: .; V gene: TRBV18; CDR3 DNA: TGTGCCAGCTCACGGACTAGCGACTCCTACAATGAGCAGTTCTTC; CDR3 protein: CASSRTSDSYNEQFF
D gene: .; J gene: TRBJ2-7; clone size: .; V gene: TRBV11-1; CDR3 DNA: TGTGCCAGCAGCTCGGCAGGGGTAGGCGAGCAGTACTTC; CDR3 protein: CASSSAGVGEQYF
D gene: TRBD1; J gene: TRBJ1-2; clone size: .; V gene: TRBV2; CDR3 DNA: TGTGCCAGCAGTGCCGGGGGACAGGCCTATGGCTACACCTTC; CDR3 protein: CASSAGGQAYGYTF
D gene: .; J gene: TRBJ2-3; clone size: .; V gene: TRBV7-3; CDR3 DNA: TGTGCCAGCAGCGCGGGGCCGGCAGATACGCAGTATTTT; CDR3 protein: CASSAGPADTQYF
D gene: .; J gene: TRBJ1-2; clone size: .; V gene: TRBV14; CDR3 DNA: TGTGCCAGCAGCCAACGGGACACAGTCTATGGCTACACCTTC; CDR3 protein: CASSQRDTVYGYTF
D gene: TRBD1; J gene: TRBJ1-4; clone size: .; V gene: TRBV15; CDR3 DNA: TGTGCCACCAGCAAATTTCCGGGACAGGGGAAGAATAATGAAAAACTGTTTTTT; CDR3 protein: CATSKFPGQGKNNEKLFF
D gene: TRBD1; J gene: TRBJ2-5; clone size: .; V gene: TRBV29-1; CDR3 DNA: TGCAGCGCCGCTTTCGGACAGGGGGCGGAGGAGACCCAGTACTTC; CDR3 protein: CSAAFGQGAEETQYF
D gene: .; J gene: TRBJ1-5; clone size: .; V gene: TRBV19; CDR3 DNA: TGTGCCAGTAGCCTATGGGGTCCCCATCAGCCCCAGCATTTT; CDR3 protein: CASSLWGPHQPQHF
D gene: TRBD2; J gene: TRBJ2-1; clone size: .; V gene: TRBV5-6; CDR3 DNA: TGTGCCAGCAGCCTACTAGCGGGAGCCCTCTACAATGAGCAGTTCTTC; CDR3 protein: CASSLLAGALYNEQFF
D gene: .; J gene: TRBJ2-7; clone size: .; V gene: TRBV2; CDR3 DNA: TGTGCCAGCAGGGGTCCAGGGACCGAGCAGTACTTC; CDR3 protein: CASRGPGTEQYF
D gene: TRBD2; J gene: TRBJ2-5; clone size: .; V gene: TRBV13; CDR3 DNA: TGTGCCAGCAGCCGACTAGCGGGAGGTTTGGAGACCCAGTACTTC; CDR3 protein: CASSRLAGGLETQYF
D gene: .; J gene: TRBJ2-2; clone size: .; V gene: TRBV18; CDR3 DNA: TGTGCCAGCTCATATCTCACCGGGGAGCTGTTTTTT; CDR3 protein: CASSYLTGELFF
D gene: TRBD2; J gene: TRBJ2-7; clone size: .; V gene: TRBV15; CDR3 DNA: TGTGCCACCAGCAGAGGGGGAGGGTCTCGCTACGAGCAGTACTTC; CDR3 protein: CATSRGGGSRYEQYF
D gene: .; J gene: TRBJ1-1; clone size: .; V gene: TRBV2; CDR3 DNA: TGTGCCAGCATGACTTGGGGGTCGGGCACTGAAGCTTTCTTT; CDR3 protein: CASMTWGSGTEAFF
D gene: TRBD1; J gene: TRBJ1-3; clone size: .; V gene: TRBV28; CDR3 DNA: TGTGCCAGCAGTTCCGGGACAGAGGGAAACACCATATATTTT; CDR3 protein: CASSSGTEGNTIYF
D gene: .; J gene: TRBJ1-5; clone size: few; V gene: TRBV2; CDR3 DNA: TGTGCCAGCAAGGGAAGGACTAGCAATCAGCCCCAGCATTTT; CDR3 protein: CASKGRTSNQPQHF
D gene: TRBD2; J gene: TRBJ2-1; clone size: once; V gene: TRBV7-2; CDR3 DNA: TGTGCCAGCAGCTTACTGGCGGGAGTCGGCAATGAGCAGTTCTTC; CDR3 protein: CASSLLAGVGNEQFF
D gene: .; J gene: TRBJ1-2; clone size: .; V gene: TRBV28; CDR3 DNA: TGTGCCAGCAGTTCCATTATGGGGCCCGGGGGCGCAAGAGGCTACACCTTC; CDR3 protein: CASSSIMGPGGARGYTF
D gene: .; J gene: TRBJ2-5; clone size: .; V gene: TRBV5-8; CDR3 DNA: TGTGCCAGCAGCTTGGCGGCTGGGGTCGGAGAGACCCAGTACTTC; CDR3 protein: CASSLAAGVGETQYF
D gene: .; J gene: TRBJ2-5; clone size: .; V gene: TRBV28; CDR3 DNA: TGTGCCAGCAGGACTCAAGAGACCCAGTACTTC; CDR3 protein: CASRTQETQYF
D gene: TRBD1; J gene: TRBJ2-1; clone size: .; V gene: TRBV28; CDR3 DNA: TGTGCCAGCAGTCACGGGACAGGGCAGAATGAGCAGTTCTTC; CDR3 protein: CASSHGTGQNEQFF
D gene: TRBD2; J gene: TRBJ2-2; clone size: .; V gene: TRBV6-4; CDR3 DNA: TGTGCCAGCAGTGCGGTCGCGGGAGTATTGGCCGGGGAGCTGTTTTTT; CDR3 protein: CASSAVAGVLAGELFF
D gene: .; J gene: TRBJ1-5; clone size: .; V gene: TRBV6-6; CDR3 DNA: TGTGCCAGCAGTTCCGACACTATGACCAGCAATCAGCCCCAGCATTTT; CDR3 protein: CASSSDTMTSNQPQHF
D gene: TRBD2; J gene: TRBJ2-1; clone size: .; V gene: TRBV2; CDR3 DNA: TGTGCCAGCAACTGGGAAGCGGGAGGTAATGAGCAGTTCTTC; CDR3 protein: CASNWEAGGNEQFF
D gene: .; J gene: TRBJ1-2; clone size: .; V gene: TRBV2; CDR3 DNA: TGTGCCAGCAGGAAAGGGGACTATGGCTACACCTTC; CDR3 protein: CASRKGDYGYTF
D gene: TRBD2; J gene: TRBJ2-7; clone size: once; V gene: TRBV30; CDR3 DNA: TGTGCCTGGAGTGGGAGACTAGCGGTCTACGAGCAGTACTTC; CDR3 protein: CAWSGRLAVYEQYF
D gene: .; J gene: TRBJ2-3; clone size: .; V gene: TRBV5-6; CDR3 DNA: TGTGCCAGCAGCCGTAGGAGGACTAGCACAGATACGCAGTATTTT; CDR3 protein: CASSRRRTSTDTQYF
D gene: .; J gene: TRBJ1-4; clone size: .; V gene: TRBV27; CDR3 DNA: TGTGCCAGTTCGCGGGACGTGAATGAAAAACTGTTTTTT; CDR3 protein: CASSRDVNEKLFF
D gene: .; J gene: TRBJ2-7; clone size: .; V gene: TRBV10-1; CDR3 DNA: TGCGCCAGCAGTGAGTCGCCGGCCCGAGCCGAGCAGTACTTC; CDR3 protein: CASSESPARAEQYF
D gene: .; J gene: TRBJ2-3; clone size: .; V gene: TRBV9; CDR3 DNA: TGTGCCAGCAGCGTAGTCTACAGCGGGACGCAGTATTTT; CDR3 protein: CASSVVYSGTQYF
D gene: TRBD2; J gene: TRBJ2-3; clone size: .; V gene: TRBV7-9; CDR3 DNA: TGTGCCAGCAGCCCTCTAGCGGGAGGAGTCACAGATACGCAGTATTTT; CDR3 protein: CASSPLAGGVTDTQYF